This is a list of T cell receptor beta chains from one sample in a study of shared clonotypes between healthy human individuals. Sequencing used immunoSEQ multiplex PCR; TCRdb keeps in-frame clones, though not all of them. The sample includes 90,000 to 100,000 clones, around 47% of them seen just once. Sequenced material: PBMCs. Receptors were obtained from a woman aged 40 to 50 in good health. Some clones in this sample may be carry-over from other donors' samples. Both conserved end residues are part of each CDR3. The order of the fields is D gene, clone size, J gene, V gene, CDR3 DNA, CDR3 protein. D genes are given only for firm matches. For some rows the clone size is stated as once, few or many, or as a class when expanded; others skip it.

d_gene: TRBD1; abundance: NA; j_gene: TRBJ2-6; v_gene: TRBV5-1; CDR3nt: TGCGCCAGCAGCTACGCCGGGGACAGAACTGGGGCCAACGTCCTGACTTTC; CDR3aa: CASSYAGDRTGANVLTF
d_gene: NA; abundance: NA; j_gene: TRBJ1-3; v_gene: TRBV28; CDR3nt: TGTGCCAGCATTGGCGGGGCAGATGGAAACACCATATATTTT; CDR3aa: CASIGGADGNTIYF
d_gene: NA; abundance: NA; j_gene: TRBJ1-2; v_gene: TRBV7-9; CDR3nt: TGTGCCAGCAGCTTCTTACAGGGCTATGGCTACACCTTC; CDR3aa: CASSFLQGYGYTF
d_gene: TRBD1; abundance: NA; j_gene: TRBJ1-2; v_gene: TRBV6-5; CDR3nt: TGTGCCAGCAAGGGTCGGCAGGGGGACATGCAGGGCTACACCTTC; CDR3aa: CASKGRQGDMQGYTF
d_gene: NA; abundance: NA; j_gene: TRBJ2-1; v_gene: TRBV7-9; CDR3nt: TGTGCCAGCAGCCAGCCTATGGATGAGCAGTTCTTC; CDR3aa: CASSQPMDEQFF
d_gene: NA; abundance: NA; j_gene: TRBJ2-7; v_gene: TRBV4-3; CDR3nt: TGCGCCAGCAGCCGAAGTTTAGGAATCTCATCCTACGAGCAGTACTTC; CDR3aa: CASSRSLGISSYEQYF
d_gene: NA; abundance: NA; j_gene: TRBJ1-1; v_gene: TRBV30; CDR3nt: TGTGCCTGGAGCCTTGGACAGAAAAGGAACACCGAAGCTTTCTTT; CDR3aa: CAWSLGQKRNTEAFF
d_gene: NA; abundance: few; j_gene: TRBJ2-1; v_gene: TRBV7-3; CDR3nt: TGTGCCAGCAGCCCCCCGGAGCCATACAATGAGCAGTTCTTC; CDR3aa: CASSPPEPYNEQFF
d_gene: NA; abundance: NA; j_gene: TRBJ1-5; v_gene: TRBV10-3; CDR3nt: TGTGCCATCAGTGAAACAGTAGGTCAGCCCCAGCATTTT; CDR3aa: CAISETVGQPQHF
d_gene: NA; abundance: once; j_gene: TRBJ2-6; v_gene: TRBV6-6; CDR3nt: TGTGCCAGCAGCCCGGGACAACTCTCTGGGGCCAACGTCCTGACTTTC; CDR3aa: CASSPGQLSGANVLTF
d_gene: NA; abundance: NA; j_gene: TRBJ2-2; v_gene: TRBV10-3; CDR3nt: TGTGCCATCAGTCAAGGACTTCCCACCGGGGAGCTGTTTTTT; CDR3aa: CAISQGLPTGELFF
d_gene: TRBD1; abundance: NA; j_gene: TRBJ1-6; v_gene: TRBV6-1; CDR3nt: TGTGCCAGCAGCCTGGGACAGGGAGCCTCACCCCTCCACTTT; CDR3aa: CASSLGQGASPLHF
d_gene: NA; abundance: once; j_gene: TRBJ2-7; v_gene: TRBV6-1; CDR3nt: TGTGCCTCTTCTGAGGGTGCGCGCTCCTACGAGCAGTACTTC; CDR3aa: CASSEGARSYEQYF
d_gene: TRBD1; abundance: few; j_gene: TRBJ2-7; v_gene: TRBV7-9; CDR3nt: TGTGCCAGCAGCAACAGACAGGGGGCCGGCGAGCAGTACTTC; CDR3aa: CASSNRQGAGEQYF
d_gene: TRBD1; abundance: many; j_gene: TRBJ1-2; v_gene: TRBV9; CDR3nt: TGTGCCAGCAGCGTAGGCCAGGGGGCTTATGGCTACACCTTC; CDR3aa: CASSVGQGAYGYTF
d_gene: NA; abundance: few; j_gene: TRBJ2-2; v_gene: TRBV9; CDR3nt: TGTGCCAGCAGCGTAGCAAGGGCCGGGGAGCTGTTTTTT; CDR3aa: CASSVARAGELFF
d_gene: TRBD2; abundance: NA; j_gene: TRBJ2-1; v_gene: TRBV4-2; CDR3nt: TGTGCCAGCAGCCCCAGCACTGGGGAGGGGAGATACAATGAGCAGTTCTTC; CDR3aa: CASSPSTGEGRYNEQFF
d_gene: NA; abundance: many; j_gene: TRBJ2-6; v_gene: TRBV29-1; CDR3nt: TGCAGCGTTGAGTGGCTCAACTCTGGGGCCAACGTCCTGACTTTC; CDR3aa: CSVEWLNSGANVLTF
d_gene: NA; abundance: NA; j_gene: TRBJ1-2; v_gene: TRBV30; CDR3nt: TGTGCCTGGAGTGTATTAACAAACTATGGCTACACCTTC; CDR3aa: CAWSVLTNYGYTF
d_gene: TRBD1; abundance: NA; j_gene: TRBJ1-2; v_gene: TRBV28; CDR3nt: TGTGCCAGCCGACAGGGCGACTATGGCTACACCTTC; CDR3aa: CASRQGDYGYTF
d_gene: TRBD2; abundance: NA; j_gene: TRBJ2-7; v_gene: TRBV15; CDR3nt: TGTGCCACCAGCAGATCCGGGACTAGCGGGATGTACGAGCAGTACTTC; CDR3aa: CATSRSGTSGMYEQYF
d_gene: NA; abundance: NA; j_gene: TRBJ1-2; v_gene: TRBV10-3; CDR3nt: TGTGCCATCAGTGAGTTACCCTATGGCTACACCTTC; CDR3aa: CAISELPYGYTF
d_gene: TRBD1; abundance: NA; j_gene: TRBJ1-2; v_gene: TRBV15; CDR3nt: TGTGCCACCAGCATTCAGGGGGCCACTGACTATGGCTACACCTTC; CDR3aa: CATSIQGATDYGYTF
d_gene: TRBD2; abundance: NA; j_gene: TRBJ2-7; v_gene: TRBV7-2; CDR3nt: TGTGCCAGCAGCCAAGCGGGAGGTAGCTACGAGCAGTACTTC; CDR3aa: CASSQAGGSYEQYF
d_gene: TRBD2; abundance: few; j_gene: TRBJ2-7; v_gene: TRBV28; CDR3nt: TGTGCCAGCAGTTCATGGACTAGCGGCACCTACGAGCAGTACTTC; CDR3aa: CASSSWTSGTYEQYF
d_gene: NA; abundance: NA; j_gene: TRBJ2-7; v_gene: TRBV7-2; CDR3nt: TGTGCCAGCAGCACTGGACCCCGCTCATCCTACGAGCAGTACTTC; CDR3aa: CASSTGPRSSYEQYF
d_gene: NA; abundance: NA; j_gene: TRBJ2-3; v_gene: TRBV5-1; CDR3nt: TGCGCCAGCAGCATACAAAGCGGCCCTAGCACAGATACGCAGTATTTT; CDR3aa: CASSIQSGPSTDTQYF
d_gene: NA; abundance: NA; j_gene: TRBJ1-2; v_gene: TRBV29-1; CDR3nt: TGCAGCGTTAGGGACGATGCCTATGGAGGCTACACCTTC; CDR3aa: CSVRDDAYGGYTF
d_gene: NA; abundance: many; j_gene: TRBJ1-2; v_gene: TRBV5-6; CDR3nt: TGTGCCAGCAGCTTGCGGGGGGCCTATGGCTACACCTTC; CDR3aa: CASSLRGAYGYTF
d_gene: NA; abundance: NA; j_gene: TRBJ1-5; v_gene: TRBV5-1; CDR3nt: TGCGCCAGCAGCCCGGGGGAGGGATTTCAGCCCCAGCATTTT; CDR3aa: CASSPGEGFQPQHF
d_gene: NA; abundance: few; j_gene: TRBJ1-2; v_gene: TRBV4-1; CDR3nt: TGCGCCAGCAGCCAAGGGGTTGTCGGACGGTCTAACTATGGCTACACCTTC; CDR3aa: CASSQGVVGRSNYGYTF
d_gene: TRBD1; abundance: many; j_gene: TRBJ1-1; v_gene: TRBV30; CDR3nt: TGTGCCTGGAGTGTAACAGGGGGCCGGGGTGAAGCTTTCTTT; CDR3aa: CAWSVTGGRGEAFF
d_gene: NA; abundance: NA; j_gene: TRBJ2-7; v_gene: TRBV4-3; CDR3nt: TGCGCCAGCAGCCAAGATAGCAGGGCGGATCTCGAGCAGTACTTC; CDR3aa: CASSQDSRADLEQYF
d_gene: NA; abundance: NA; j_gene: TRBJ1-1; v_gene: TRBV19; CDR3nt: TGTGCCAGTAGTATAACGGCAGGCCAGAACACTGAAGCTTTCTTT; CDR3aa: CASSITAGQNTEAFF
d_gene: TRBD1; abundance: many; j_gene: TRBJ1-1; v_gene: TRBV6-5; CDR3nt: TGTGCCAGCAGCTCGCCAGGGGGCACTGAAGCTTTCTTT; CDR3aa: CASSSPGGTEAFF
d_gene: TRBD1; abundance: NA; j_gene: TRBJ2-7; v_gene: TRBV14; CDR3nt: TGTGCCAGCAGCGCAACAGGGGGCTCCTACGAGCAGTACTTC; CDR3aa: CASSATGGSYEQYF
d_gene: TRBD2; abundance: NA; j_gene: TRBJ2-5; v_gene: TRBV6-1; CDR3nt: TGTGCCAGCAAATGGACTAGCGGTCAAGAGACCCAGTACTTC; CDR3aa: CASKWTSGQETQYF
d_gene: NA; abundance: NA; j_gene: TRBJ2-1; v_gene: TRBV6-5; CDR3nt: TGTGCCAGCAGTTACTCAGAGAACAATGAGCAGTTCTTC; CDR3aa: CASSYSENNEQFF
d_gene: NA; abundance: NA; j_gene: TRBJ2-7; v_gene: TRBV19; CDR3nt: TGTGCCAGTAGCCGGCGGTTCCCCTACGAGCAGTACTTC; CDR3aa: CASSRRFPYEQYF
d_gene: TRBD2; abundance: NA; j_gene: TRBJ2-2; v_gene: TRBV7-2; CDR3nt: TGTGCCAGCAGTGGTAGCGGGAGGGCCCGCACCGGGGAGCTGTTTTTT; CDR3aa: CASSGSGRARTGELFF
d_gene: NA; abundance: many; j_gene: TRBJ2-7; v_gene: TRBV29-1; CDR3nt: TGCAGCGTTGCATTGGGGGGACGGGAGCAGTACTTC; CDR3aa: CSVALGGREQYF